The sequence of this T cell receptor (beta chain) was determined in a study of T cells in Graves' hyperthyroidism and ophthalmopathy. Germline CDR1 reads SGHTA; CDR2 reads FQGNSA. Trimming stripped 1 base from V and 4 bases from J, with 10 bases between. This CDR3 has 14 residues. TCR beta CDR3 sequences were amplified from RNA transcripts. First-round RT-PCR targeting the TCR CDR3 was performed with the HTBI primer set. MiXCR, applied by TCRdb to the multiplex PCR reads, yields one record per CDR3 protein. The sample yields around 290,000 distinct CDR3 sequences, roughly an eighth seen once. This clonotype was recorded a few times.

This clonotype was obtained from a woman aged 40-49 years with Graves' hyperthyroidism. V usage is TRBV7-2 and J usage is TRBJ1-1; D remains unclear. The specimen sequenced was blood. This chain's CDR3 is CASSLDGWSTEAFF. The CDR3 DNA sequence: TGTGCCAGCAGCTTAGATGGTTGGAGCACTGAAGCTTTCTTT.